The 2 T cell receptor beta chains below come from one sample, sequenced in a study of cytomegalovirus exposure and HLA in healthy donors. PCR used 60 Vbeta primers and 13 Jbeta primers. Generated by immunoSEQ multiplex PCR, the TCRdb table keeps only in-frame clones and is missing some. Found here are roughly 250,000 clones, 75% to 85% of them singletons; the top ten hold about 0.3%. Sequencing was performed on PBMCs. The receptors come from a girl aged 2 to 10 in good health and CMV-seronegative.

The chain uses TRBV5-5 and TRBJ2-3, with 7 positions matching TRBD1. The junction had 9 bases not matched to a gene; V was cut back by 6 bases and J by 5 bases. Germline V CDR1 and CDR2: SGHKS, YYEKEE (reference sequence). The CDR3 contains 14 residues. CDR3 nucleotides: TGTGCCAGCAAAAAACAGGGGTCCCAAGATACGCAGTATTTT. Its translation is CASKKQGSQDTQYF.

The table lists this clone with a few counts. V and J are TRBV18 and TRBJ1-5; 9 nucleotides line up with TRBD1. V trimming: 2 bases; J trimming: 4 bases; junction bases outside the gene matches: 9. The CDR3 loop spans 17 amino acids. Germline assignment: CDR1 KGHSH and CDR2 LQKENI. CDR3 in amino acids: CASSPTAPTGGNQPQHF. In nucleotides, the CDR3 is TGTGCCAGCTCACCAACAGCACCGACAGGGGGGAATCAGCCCCAGCATTTT.